This note documents a single T cell receptor beta chain sequence. What it binds is unknown. The data originate from a study of shared clonotypes between healthy human individuals. Study results and caveats: Naive subsets tended to show greater estimated richness than memory subsets. Only blood was sampled; tissue repertoires likely differ.

The CDR3 totals 18 residues. The germline V gene encodes CDR1 SGHAT and CDR2 FQNNGV. Trimming cost V 2 bases and J 0 bases; bases outside gene matches: 10. Some clones are missing from TCRdb's copy, which holds only in-frame ones; the method was immunoSEQ multiplex PCR. The sample has 2 million to 2.5 million clones, around 92% seen once. From CD4+ cells came CD45RA+ naive and CD45RA-negative memory subsets. Sequences were obtained from naive CD4+ T cells from PBMCs. The subset denotes: CD45RA+ positively selected. This rearrangement joins TRBV11-2 to TRBJ2-7; 10 nucleotides agree with TRBD2. The clonotype originates from a man aged 18 to 35 in good health. Some clones in this sample may be carry-over from other donors' samples. CDR3 in DNA: TGTGCCAGCAGCTTACTGGGCAGACTAGCGGGCGTCTCCTACGAGCAGTACTTC. Amino acids: CASSLLGRLAGVSYEQYF.